This T cell receptor beta chain was observed in a study of blood T cells in healthy people across ages. The study, taken as a whole, reports: Per-million-T-cell TCR beta diversity fell roughly linearly with age. Diversity was higher, and naive CD4+ cells more numerous, in long-lived donors than in aged donors.

V was pared by 0 bases and J by 7 bases, with 16 bases between. Germline lookup yields CDR1 DFQATT and CDR2 SNEGSKA (reference sequence). The CDR3 sequence is 14 residues long. A second PCR, run for about 7 to 12 cycles, used a sample-barcoded 5' primer plus a J-beta primer mix. Template switching added a 12-random-nucleotide identifier to every cDNA molecule. MiXCR, applied by TCRdb to the 5' RACE reads, yields one record per CDR3 protein. There are over 1.5 million distinct CDR3 sequences in the sample; 49% occur only once, and over 2% lies in the top ten. In its sample, this clonotype was seen a few times. The antigen is unknown.

The J gene is TRBJ2-7, the V gene TRBV20-1; weak D call: TRBD1 (6 bases). This TCR came from a woman aged 40 to 50 in good health. The sequenced sample was blood. CDR3 residues: CSARDRGHYNEQYF. The CDR3 nucleotides are TGCAGTGCTAGAGACAGGGGCCACTACAATGAGCAGTACTTC.